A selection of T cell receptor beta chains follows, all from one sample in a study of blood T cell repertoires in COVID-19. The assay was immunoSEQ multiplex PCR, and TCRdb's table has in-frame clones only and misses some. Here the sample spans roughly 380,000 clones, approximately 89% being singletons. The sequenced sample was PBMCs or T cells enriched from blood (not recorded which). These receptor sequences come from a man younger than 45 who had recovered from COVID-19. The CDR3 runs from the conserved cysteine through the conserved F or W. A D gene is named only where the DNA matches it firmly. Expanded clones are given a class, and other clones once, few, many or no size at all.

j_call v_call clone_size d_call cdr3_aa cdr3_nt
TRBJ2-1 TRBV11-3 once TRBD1 CASSHDRGSYNEQFF TGTGCCAGCAGCCACGACAGGGGTTCCTACAATGAGCAGTTCTTC
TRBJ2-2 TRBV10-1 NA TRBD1 CASRQQGTGELFF TGCGCCAGCAGGCAACAGGGGACCGGGGAGCTGTTTTTT
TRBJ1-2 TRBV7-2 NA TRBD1 CASSPAGTEFYGYTF TGTGCCAGCAGCCCCGCAGGGACAGAGTTCTATGGCTACACCTTC
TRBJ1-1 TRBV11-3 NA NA CASSLVRTGEAFF TGTGCCAGCAGCTTAGTTCGTACCGGGGAAGCTTTCTTT
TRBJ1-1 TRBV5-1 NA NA CASSLVSDNEAFF TGCGCCAGCAGCTTGGTTTCGGACAATGAAGCTTTCTTT
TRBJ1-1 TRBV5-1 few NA CASSEQSKNTEAFF TGCGCCAGCAGTGAACAGTCGAAGAACACTGAAGCTTTCTTT
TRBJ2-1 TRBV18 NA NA CASSPRPGLLSYNEQFF TGTGCCAGCTCACCACGGCCCGGACTCTTATCCTACAATGAGCAGTTCTTC
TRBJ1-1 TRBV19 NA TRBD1 CASRDPGTGNTEAFF TGTGCCAGTAGAGACCCCGGGACAGGAAACACTGAAGCTTTCTTT
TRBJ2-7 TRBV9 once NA CASSVEDSSSYEQYF TGTGCCAGCAGCGTAGAGGACAGCAGCTCCTACGAGCAGTACTTC
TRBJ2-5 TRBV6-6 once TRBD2 CASSFPQRGEETQYF TGTGCCAGCAGCTTCCCACAGCGGGGGGAAGAGACCCAGTACTTC
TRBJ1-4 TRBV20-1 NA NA CSASIRANEKLFF TGCAGTGCTAGTATCAGGGCTAATGAAAAACTGTTTTTT
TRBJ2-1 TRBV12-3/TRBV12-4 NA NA CASSYRAGNEQFF TGTGCCAGCAGTTATAGGGCGGGCAATGAGCAGTTCTTC
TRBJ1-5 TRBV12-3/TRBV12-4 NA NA CASRPGYGQPQHF TGTGCCAGCAGACCGGGTTATGGTCAGCCCCAGCATTTT
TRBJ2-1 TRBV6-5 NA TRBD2 CASSYSRTSGGIF TGTGCCAGCAGTTACTCCCGGACTAGCGGGGGGATCTTC
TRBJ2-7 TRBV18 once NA CASSPPGVSYEQYF TGTGCCAGCTCACCTCCAGGGGTCTCCTACGAGCAGTACTTC
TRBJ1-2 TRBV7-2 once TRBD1 CASSRTTDRGSYGYTF TGTGCCAGCAGCCGCACTACCGACAGGGGGTCCTATGGCTACACCTTC
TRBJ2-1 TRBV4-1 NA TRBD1 CASSQDPGGYEQFF TGCGCCAGCAGCCAAGATCCAGGGGGATATGAGCAGTTCTTC
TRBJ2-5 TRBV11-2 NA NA CASSLVVGPQETQYF TGTGCCAGCAGCTTAGTGGTCGGTCCCCAAGAGACCCAGTACTTC
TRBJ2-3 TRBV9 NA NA CASSLWGGGTDTQYF TGTGCCAGCAGCCTATGGGGGGGCGGAACAGATACGCAGTATTTT
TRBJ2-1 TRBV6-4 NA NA CASSGEAYNEQFF TGTGCCAGCAGTGGGGAGGCCTACAATGAGCAGTTCTTC
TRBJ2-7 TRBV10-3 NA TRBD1 CAISRTGGEEQYF TGTGCCATCAGTCGGACAGGGGGCGAAGAGCAGTACTTC
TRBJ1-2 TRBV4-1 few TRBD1 CASSLGQGDGVGYTF TGCGCCAGCAGCCTCGGACAGGGTGATGGGGTCGGCTACACCTTC
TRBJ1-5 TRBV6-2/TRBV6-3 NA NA CASSQDRGRSQPQHF TGTGCCAGCAGTCAAGACAGAGGTCGGAGTCAGCCCCAGCATTTT
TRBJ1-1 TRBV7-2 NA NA CASSLAEGSAEAFF TGTGCCAGCAGCTTAGCGGAGGGTTCGGCTGAAGCTTTCTTT
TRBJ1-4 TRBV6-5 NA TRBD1 CASSKQGVREKLFF TGTGCCAGCAGTAAACAGGGGGTTCGCGAAAAACTGTTTTTT
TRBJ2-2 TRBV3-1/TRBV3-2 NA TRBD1 CASSPGTGWTGELFF TGTGCCAGCAGCCCTGGGACAGGGTGGACCGGGGAGCTGTTTTTT
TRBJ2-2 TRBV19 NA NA CASSIVSLGTYTGELFF TGTGCCAGTAGTATAGTCTCGCTGGGCACCTACACCGGGGAGCTGTTTTTT
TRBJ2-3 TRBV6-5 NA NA CASSYRLFSDTQYF TGTGCCAGCAGTTACAGACTGTTTTCAGATACGCAGTATTTT
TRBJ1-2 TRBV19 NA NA CASSWSLAVYGYTF TGTGCCAGTTCTTGGTCCCTAGCCGTCTATGGCTACACCTTC
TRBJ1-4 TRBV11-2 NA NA CASSLVQTGAEKLFF TGTGCCAGCAGCTTAGTCCAAACAGGCGCTGAAAAACTGTTTTTT
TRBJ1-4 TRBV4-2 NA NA CASSQGRVAELFF TGTGCCAGCAGCCAAGGAAGGGTAGCGGAACTGTTTTTT
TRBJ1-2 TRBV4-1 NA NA CASSQDHQESYYGYTF TGCGCCAGCAGCCAAGATCACCAGGAATCCTACTATGGCTACACCTTC
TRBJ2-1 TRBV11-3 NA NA CASSGGTSKGHEQFF TGTGCCAGCAGCGGGGGGACTTCCAAAGGGCATGAGCAGTTCTTC
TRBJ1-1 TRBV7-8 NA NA CASSPEVGTEAFF TGTGCCAGCAGCCCGGAGGTTGGGACTGAAGCTTTCTTT
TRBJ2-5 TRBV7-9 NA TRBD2 CASSRRLAGDGETQYF TGTGCCAGCAGCCGCAGACTAGCGGGGGATGGAGAGACCCAGTACTTC
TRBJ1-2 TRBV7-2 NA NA CASSLGAVGGYTF TGTGCCAGCAGCTTAGGGGCTGTGGGCGGCTACACCTTC
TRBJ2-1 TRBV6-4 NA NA CASSDQAGNNEQFF TGTGCCAGCAGTGATCAGGCAGGCAACAATGAGCAGTTCTTC
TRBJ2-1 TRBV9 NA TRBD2 CASSVAGLAGLNEQFF TGTGCCAGCAGCGTAGCTGGGCTAGCGGGGCTAAATGAGCAGTTCTTC
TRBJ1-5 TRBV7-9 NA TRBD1 CASSPDRDGNQPQHF TGTGCCAGCAGCCCCGACAGGGATGGGAATCAGCCCCAGCATTTT
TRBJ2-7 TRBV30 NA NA CAWSQASVRGEQYF TGTGCCTGGAGTCAAGCCTCGGTGAGGGGGGAGCAGTACTTC
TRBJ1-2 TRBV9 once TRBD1 CASSPTGDSYGYTF TGTGCCAGCAGCCCCACAGGGGACAGCTATGGCTACACCTTC
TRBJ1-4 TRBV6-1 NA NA CASSEETRTNEKLFF TGTGCCAGCAGTGAAGAGACAAGGACTAATGAAAAACTGTTTTTT
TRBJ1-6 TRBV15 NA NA CATSLDLGSVSPLHF TGTGCCACCAGCCTGGACTTGGGTTCGGTTTCACCCCTCCACTTT
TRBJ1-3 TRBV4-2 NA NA CASSQAGGSGTGNTIYF TGTGCCAGCAGCCAAGCCGGGGGATCGGGTACTGGAAACACCATATATTTT
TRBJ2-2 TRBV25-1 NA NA CASSEFGSPGELFF TGTGCCAGCAGTGAATTCGGTAGCCCCGGGGAGCTGTTTTTT
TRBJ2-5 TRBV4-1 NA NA CASGKGGETQYF TGCGCCAGCGGCAAGGGGGGGGAGACCCAGTACTTC